This T cell receptor (beta chain) was identified in a study of shared clonotypes between healthy human individuals. As concerns this clone: The antigen is unknown.

The length of the CDR3 is 13 residues. V was pared by 6 bases and J by 1 base, with 9 bases between. CDR1 SNHLY and CDR2 FYNNEI come from the germline V gene. Clones were read by immunoSEQ multiplex PCR, and TCRdb kept only the in-frame ones, dropping some. The data show about 2 million clones, roughly 96% seen once. Study findings and constraints: For naive CD4 cells, 4% to 5% of clonotypes were shared across a few donors.

This receptor was identified in a man younger than 35 in good health. The V call is TRBV2, the J call TRBJ1-1; no definite D call. The sequenced sample consisted of naive CD4+ T cells sorted from blood. Documented subset: CD45RA+ positively selected. CDR3 protein: CASRPTENTEAFF. In DNA, the CDR3 is TGTGCCAGCAGGCCCACTGAGAACACTGAAGCTTTCTTT.